A single T cell receptor beta chain is shown here with its context. The V end was cut by 4 bases, the J end by 1 base, with 11 bases between. This CDR3 has 14 residues. Germline V gene lookup returns CDR1 SGHKS and CDR2 YYEKEE (reference sequence). This sample was included in a study of identical twins. From the 5' RACE reads, TCRdb called clonotypes with MiXCR, one entry per CDR3 protein. Here the sample spans 350,000 to 500,000 distinct CDR3 sequences, less than 20% being singletons. The sequence derives from a man between 45 and 60 years old in good health. V usage is TRBV5-5 and J usage is TRBJ1-1; the D gene is possibly TRBD1 (6 bases). The sequenced sample consisted of naive T cells sorted from blood. CDR3 sequence: CASSPGDGNTEAFF. Written as DNA, the CDR3 is TGTGCCAGCAGCCCAGGGGACGGGAACACTGAAGCTTTCTTT.